This is a list of T cell receptor beta chains from one sample in a study of PD-1 blockade in classical Hodgkin lymphoma. Assay used: immunoSEQ multiplex PCR; TCRdb lists only in-frame clones, some missing. This repertoire shows some 9,700 clones, nearly 85% found once; its top ten account for 45%. The sequences come from peripheral blood mononuclear cells (PBMCs), collected before the fourth cycle of nivolumab. These receptors all come from a human donor with classical Hodgkin lymphoma. Each CDR3 is given with its conserved first and last residue. A D gene is named only where the DNA matches it firmly. Where a row states a size, it is once, few, many or the class of an expanded clone; other rows omit it.

j_call clone_size d_call v_call cdr3_aa cdr3_nt
TRBJ1-4 medium-sized - TRBV4-2 CASSQPGATNEKLFF TGTGCCAGCAGCCAACCGGGAGCAACTAATGAAAAACTGTTTTTT
TRBJ2-2 - - TRBV28 CASSFNQTTGSNTGELFF TGTGCCAGCAGTTTCAACCAGACGACAGGATCGAACACCGGGGAGCTGTTTTTT
TRBJ2-7 - TRBD2 TRBV11-2 CASSLLGGGAYEQYF TGTGCCAGCAGCCTCCTTGGCGGGGGGGCCTACGAGCAGTACTTC
TRBJ2-3 - TRBD2 TRBV6-5 CASSYGTSGVADTQYF TGTGCCAGCAGTTATGGGACTAGCGGGGTCGCAGATACGCAGTATTTT
TRBJ1-1 few TRBD1 TRBV5-1 CASSSTGQNTEAFF TGCGCCAGCAGCTCGACAGGGCAGAACACTGAAGCTTTCTTT
TRBJ1-2 - - TRBV10-3 CATNQLNYGYTF TGTGCCACCAACCAGCTTAACTATGGCTACACCTTC
TRBJ1-5 - TRBD1 TRBV19 CASSRGQGTGGLPQHF TGTGCCAGTAGTCGGGGTCAGGGGACAGGGGGATTGCCCCAGCATTTT
TRBJ1-2 - TRBD1 TRBV28 CASSLGQGGYYGYTF TGTGCCAGCAGTTTAGGGCAGGGGGGTTACTATGGCTACACCTTC
TRBJ1-3 - TRBD1 TRBV7-3 CASSPGTGDGNTIYF TGTGCCAGCAGCCCGGGGACAGGGGATGGAAACACCATATATTTT
TRBJ1-1 few TRBD1 TRBV19 CASTRPGTGNTEAFF TGTGCCAGTACCCGCCCCGGGACAGGGAACACTGAAGCTTTCTTT
TRBJ2-2 - TRBD1 TRBV28 CASSARDRGLGELFF TGTGCCAGCAGTGCCCGGGACAGGGGGCTCGGGGAGCTGTTTTTT
TRBJ1-2 once - TRBV7-9 CATHRENGLGGGWGYTF TGTGCCACCCACCGAGAGAACGGGCTGGGGGGAGGTTGGGGCTACACCTTC
TRBJ1-4 - - TRBV18 CASSLDQEKLFF TGTGCCAGCTCCCTCGATCAGGAAAAACTGTTTTTT
TRBJ2-1 - - TRBV11-3 CASSLGGSYNEQFF TGTGCCAGCAGCTTAGGGGGTTCCTACAATGAGCAGTTCTTC
TRBJ1-5 - TRBD1 TRBV30 CAWSRDRGVSNQPQHF TGTGCCTGGAGTCGCGACAGGGGGGTCAGCAATCAGCCCCAGCATTTT
TRBJ2-3 - - TRBV27 CASSRLELSTDTQYF TGTGCCAGCAGCCGCCTAGAGCTAAGCACAGATACGCAGTATTTT
TRBJ1-2 few - TRBV7-9 CASSQAVPYGYTF TGTGCCAGCAGCCAGGCAGTACCTTATGGCTACACCTTC
TRBJ2-7 - TRBD2 TRBV5-5 CASSFSRLAGSSYEQYF TGTGCCAGCAGCTTCTCCCGGCTAGCGGGGAGCTCCTACGAGCAGTACTTC
TRBJ2-1 - TRBD2 TRBV18 CASSPVLAGGPNEQFF TGTGCCAGCTCACCCGTACTAGCGGGAGGGCCCAATGAGCAGTTCTTC
TRBJ2-1 - TRBD2 TRBV5-1 CASTGLAIGSYNEQFF TGCGCCAGCACCGGACTAGCGATAGGATCCTACAATGAGCAGTTCTTC
TRBJ2-5 - - TRBV5-1 CASSPGGPTQYF TGCGCCAGCAGCCCAGGAGGGCCGACCCAGTACTTC
TRBJ2-7 - TRBD1 TRBV6-1 CASRARGQGLYEQYF TGTGCCAGCAGAGCCCGTGGACAGGGGCTCTACGAGCAGTACTTC
TRBJ1-1 few - TRBV7-8 CASSLAPNTEAFF TGTGCCAGCAGCTTAGCGCCAAACACTGAAGCTTTCTTT
TRBJ2-7 - TRBD1 TRBV9 CASSVESRGLYEQYF TGTGCCAGCAGCGTAGAGTCCAGGGGGCTCTACGAGCAGTACTTC
TRBJ1-6 - TRBD1 TRBV7-6 CASSFAGQGASPLHF TGTGCCAGCAGCTTTGCAGGCCAGGGGGCTTCACCCCTCCACTTT
TRBJ1-4 - - TRBV27 CASSPLNTNEKLFF TGTGCCAGCAGTCCCCTAAACACAAATGAAAAACTGTTTTTT
TRBJ2-3 - TRBD1 TRBV6-5 CASSPDRGRDTQYF TGTGCCAGCAGTCCTGACAGGGGGAGAGATACGCAGTATTTT
TRBJ2-7 once - TRBV4-2 CASSQDAGLSYEQYF TGTGCCAGCAGCCAAGACGCAGGCCTCTCCTACGAGCAGTACTTC
TRBJ2-7 - - TRBV5-1 CASSSGRVVEQYF TGCGCCAGCAGCTCTGGGCGGGTAGTCGAGCAGTACTTC
TRBJ2-7 - - TRBV6-5 CASSYSMQIPTYEQYF TGTGCCAGCAGTTACTCGATGCAAATTCCGACCTACGAGCAGTACTTC
TRBJ2-3 - - TRBV10-3 CAISESAGWGTDTQYF TGTGCCATCAGTGAGTCCGCGGGGTGGGGCACAGATACGCAGTATTTT
TRBJ2-7 - - TRBV11-1 CASSFRDRSYEQYF TGTGCCAGCAGCTTCCGGGACCGATCCTACGAGCAGTACTTC
TRBJ1-3 - TRBD1 TRBV6-1 CASSGGDRVPGNTIYF TGTGCCAGCAGTGGAGGGGACAGGGTACCCGGAAACACCATATATTTT
TRBJ2-1 - TRBD1 TRBV28 CASSVQGKIDSYNEQFF TGTGCCAGCAGTGTACAGGGGAAGATAGACTCCTACAATGAGCAGTTCTTC
TRBJ2-1 once - TRBV7-9 CASSSLGTLGYNEQFF TGTGCCAGCAGCTCGCTCGGGACCCTCGGCTACAATGAGCAGTTCTTC
TRBJ2-2 - - TRBV25-1 CASSGRGVYTGELFF TGTGCCAGCAGTGGTAGGGGGGTGTACACCGGGGAGCTGTTTTTT
TRBJ1-2 - - TRBV29-1 CSVRLDRTNYGYTF TGCAGCGTACGGCTAGACCGAACTAACTATGGCTACACCTTC
TRBJ2-3 - TRBD1 TRBV10-2 CASSESTYTGGGTDTQYF TGCGCCAGCAGTGAGTCCACTTACACAGGGGGCGGCACAGATACGCAGTATTTT
TRBJ1-4 once - TRBV7-3 CASSLTGGRPNEKLFF TGTGCCAGCAGCTTAACGGGCGGACGGCCGAATGAAAAACTGTTTTTT
TRBJ1-2 - - TRBV19 CASSTGRLPHNYGYTF TGTGCCAGTAGCACAGGGCGACTACCGCATAACTATGGCTACACCTTC
TRBJ2-5 - TRBD1 TRBV6-1 CASSDFSGGRETQYF TGTGCCAGCAGTGATTTTTCAGGGGGCAGGGAGACCCAGTACTTC
TRBJ1-6 once - TRBV6-5 CASSPGRYYNSPLHF TGTGCCAGCAGTCCTGGACGATATTATAATTCACCCCTCCACTTT
TRBJ1-4 - TRBD1 TRBV7-8 CASSQTGDAEKLFF TGTGCCAGCAGCCAGACAGGGGATGCCGAAAAACTGTTTTTT
TRBJ1-4 - TRBD1 TRBV7-6 CASSVNRGLDEKLFF TGTGCCAGCAGCGTTAACAGGGGACTAGATGAAAAACTGTTTTTT
TRBJ2-5 once TRBD1 TRBV5-1 CASSLDWQGVVETQYF TGCGCCAGCAGCTTGGATTGGCAGGGGGTCGTGGAGACCCAGTACTTC
TRBJ2-5 - - TRBV18 CASSPPAGRETQYF TGTGCCAGCTCACCACCCGCGGGGAGAGAGACCCAGTACTTC
TRBJ1-5 once TRBD1 TRBV30 CAWSMRGQGIQPQHF TGTGCCTGGAGTATGCGCGGACAGGGGATCCAGCCCCAGCATTTT
TRBJ1-1 - TRBD1 TRBV7-3 CASSSQGYTEAFF TGTGCCAGCAGCTCACAGGGGTACACTGAAGCTTTCTTT
TRBJ1-3 - - TRBV6-1 CASTRADSSGNTIYF TGTGCCAGCACCCGCGCAGACTCCTCTGGAAACACCATATATTTT
TRBJ1-4 few - TRBV20-1 CSASSNEKLFF TGCAGTGCTAGCTCCAATGAAAAACTGTTTTTT
TRBJ1-5 - - TRBV5-8 CASGRMGNQPQHF TGTGCCAGCGGCCGGATGGGAAATCAGCCCCAGCATTTT
TRBJ2-5 few TRBD1 TRBV18 CASSLGQDMQETQYF TGTGCCAGCTCACTGGGACAGGACATGCAAGAGACCCAGTACTTC
TRBJ2-1 once TRBD1 TRBV11-2 CASSLSTGENYNEQFF TGTGCCAGCAGCCTTTCGACAGGGGAAAATTACAATGAGCAGTTCTTC
TRBJ1-5 - TRBD1 TRBV6-6 CASSLRDRGTQPQHF TGTGCCAGCAGTCTCCGGGACAGGGGTACTCAGCCCCAGCATTTT
TRBJ1-1 - - TRBV11-2 CASSMGEAFF TGTGCCAGCAGCATGGGCGAAGCTTTCTTT
TRBJ1-1 - - TRBV25-1 CASSEGGQPMNTEAFF TGTGCCAGCAGTGAAGGAGGGCAGCCCATGAACACTGAAGCTTTCTTT
TRBJ2-7 - TRBD2 TRBV7-9 CASSLTSDYEQYF TGTGCCAGCAGCCTGACTAGCGACTACGAGCAGTACTTC
TRBJ1-1 once - TRBV15 CATSQNTEAFF TGTGCCACCAGCCAGAACACTGAAGCTTTCTTT
TRBJ2-2 - - TRBV9 CASSVTSSGELFF TGTGCCAGCAGCGTAACTAGTTCGGGGGAGCTGTTTTTT